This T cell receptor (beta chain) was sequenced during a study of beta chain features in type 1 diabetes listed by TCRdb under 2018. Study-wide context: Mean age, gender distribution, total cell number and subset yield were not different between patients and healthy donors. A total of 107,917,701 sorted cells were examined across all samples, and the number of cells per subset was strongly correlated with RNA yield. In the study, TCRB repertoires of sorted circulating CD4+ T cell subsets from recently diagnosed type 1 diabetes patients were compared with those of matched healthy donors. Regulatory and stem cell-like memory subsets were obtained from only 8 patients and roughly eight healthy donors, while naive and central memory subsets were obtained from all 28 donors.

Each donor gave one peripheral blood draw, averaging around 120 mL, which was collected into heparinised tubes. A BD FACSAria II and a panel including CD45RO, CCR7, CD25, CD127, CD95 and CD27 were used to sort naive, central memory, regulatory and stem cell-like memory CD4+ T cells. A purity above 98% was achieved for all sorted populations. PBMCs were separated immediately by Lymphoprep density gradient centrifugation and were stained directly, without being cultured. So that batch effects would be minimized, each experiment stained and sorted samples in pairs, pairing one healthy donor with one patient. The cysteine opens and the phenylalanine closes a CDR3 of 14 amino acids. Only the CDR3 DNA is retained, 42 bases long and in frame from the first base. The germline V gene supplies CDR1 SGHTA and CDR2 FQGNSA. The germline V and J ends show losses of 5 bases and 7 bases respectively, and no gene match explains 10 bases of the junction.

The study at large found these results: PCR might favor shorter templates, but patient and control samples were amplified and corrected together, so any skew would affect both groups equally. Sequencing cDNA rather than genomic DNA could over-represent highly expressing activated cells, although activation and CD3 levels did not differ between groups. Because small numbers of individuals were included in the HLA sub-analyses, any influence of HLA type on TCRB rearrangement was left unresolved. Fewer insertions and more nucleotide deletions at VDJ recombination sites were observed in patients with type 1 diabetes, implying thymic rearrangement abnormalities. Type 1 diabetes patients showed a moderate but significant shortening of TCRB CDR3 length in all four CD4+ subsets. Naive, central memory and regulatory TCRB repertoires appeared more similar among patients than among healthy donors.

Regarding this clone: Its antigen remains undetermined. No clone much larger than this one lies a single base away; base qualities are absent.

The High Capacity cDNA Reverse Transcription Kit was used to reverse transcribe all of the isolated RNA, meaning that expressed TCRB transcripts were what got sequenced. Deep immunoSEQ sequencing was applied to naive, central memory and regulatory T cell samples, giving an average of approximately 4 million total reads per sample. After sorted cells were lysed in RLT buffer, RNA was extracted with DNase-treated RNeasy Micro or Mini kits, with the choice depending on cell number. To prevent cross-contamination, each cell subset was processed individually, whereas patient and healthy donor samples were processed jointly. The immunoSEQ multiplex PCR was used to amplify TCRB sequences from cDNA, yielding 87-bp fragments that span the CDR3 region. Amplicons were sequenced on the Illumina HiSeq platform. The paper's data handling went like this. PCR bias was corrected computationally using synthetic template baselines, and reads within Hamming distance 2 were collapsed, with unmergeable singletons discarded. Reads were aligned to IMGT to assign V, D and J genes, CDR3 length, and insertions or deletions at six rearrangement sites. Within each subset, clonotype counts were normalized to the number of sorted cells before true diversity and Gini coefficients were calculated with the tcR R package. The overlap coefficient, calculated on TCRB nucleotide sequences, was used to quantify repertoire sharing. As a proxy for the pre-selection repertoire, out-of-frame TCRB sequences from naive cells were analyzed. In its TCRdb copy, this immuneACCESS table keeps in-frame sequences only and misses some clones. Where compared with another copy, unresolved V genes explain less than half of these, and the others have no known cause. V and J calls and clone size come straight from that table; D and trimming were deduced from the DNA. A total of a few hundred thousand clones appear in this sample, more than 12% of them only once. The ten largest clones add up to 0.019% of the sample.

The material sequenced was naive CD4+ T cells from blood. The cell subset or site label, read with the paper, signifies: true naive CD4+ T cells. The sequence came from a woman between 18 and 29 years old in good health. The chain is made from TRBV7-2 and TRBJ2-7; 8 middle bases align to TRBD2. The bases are TGTGCCAGCAGCCCGAGGACTAGCTCCTGGGAGCAGTACTTC. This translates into CASSPRTSSWEQYF.